This TCR beta chain was obtained from a study of human T cells and chemical hapten exposure. Time point in this sample: patch test 2, 6 weeks after DPC sensitization. Indicated treatment: therapeutic diphenylcyclopropenone sensitization with weekly scalp DPC. V lost 4 bases to trimming and J lost 4 bases, with 16 bases between them. The CDR3 length is 15 residues. Germline lookup yields CDR1 MDHEN and CDR2 SYDVKM. This clonotype was seen only a few times. TCRdb reanalysed the RACE reads using MiXCR and keeps one entry per CDR3 protein. This table holds more than 85,000 distinct CDR3 sequences, about 10% found once.

The sample here was whole blood, taken in connection with sensitization to the hapten diphenylcyclopropenone (DPC). The chain couples TRBV28 to TRBJ1-2; D not certain. The origin of this receptor is a man aged 40-50 years with alopecia areata. Some clones in this sample may be carry-over from other donors' samples. The CDR3 DNA follows: TGTGCCAGCAGTTCCCGGGCCCCACGGGGCTATGGCTACACCTTC. It codes for CASSSRAPRGYGYTF.